A single sample is the source of the 26 T cell receptor beta chains below, sequenced in a study of CD8 T cells in ankylosing spondylitis. Each CDR3 protein gets one entry after TCRdb re-called the 5' RACE reads with MiXCR. The sample includes under 450,000 distinct CDR3 sequences, approximately 20% of them seen just once. The sample taken for sequencing was blood, either unsorted or a sorted T cell fraction (not recorded which). The receptors originated from a male donor with ankylosing spondylitis or in good health (not recorded which).

V usage is TRBV20-1 and J usage is TRBJ2-7; no firm D call. The germline V gene encodes CDR1 DFQATT and CDR2 SNEGSKA (reference sequence). V lost 3 bases, J lost 4 bases, and 22 bases lay in between. The CDR3 runs 16 residues. CDR3 sequence: CSASDPPITGDYEQYF. The CDR3 DNA follows: TGCAGTGCTAGCGACCCGCCTATTACCGGAGATTACGAGCAGTACTTC.

As to this clonotype: At one end the junction does not follow the germline gene, possibly because of a read error. This chain uses TRBV5-5 with TRBJ1-5; 7 bases agree with TRBD1. Germline lookup yields CDR1 SGHKS and CDR2 YYEKEE (reference sequence). The CDR3 runs 16 residues. CDR3 sequence reads: CASSEADREGNQPQHF. CDR3 DNA: TGTGCCAGCAGCGAAGCCGACAGGGAGGGCAATCAGCCTCAGCATTTT.

This clonotype appeared a few times. V is TRBV29-1 and J is TRBJ2-7; TRBD2 is a possible D gene (5 bases). V was clipped by 2 bases and J by 3 bases, with 20 bases between them. Looked up from germline, CDR1 is SQVTM and CDR2 is ANQGSEA. This CDR3 spans 16 amino acids. DNA for the CDR3: TGCAGCGTTGAACTGGCTAGCTCCCGGTGGGGCTACGAGCAGTACTTC. The encoded protein is CSVELASSRWGYEQYF.

V and J are TRBV28 and TRBJ2-7; TRBD1 matches at 9 bases. V shed 3 bases and J 5 bases; nucleotides not matched to a gene: 2. The CDR3 has 13 residues. Germline V gene lookup returns CDR1 MDHEN and CDR2 SYDVKM. The CDR3, as DNA: TGTGCCAGCAGTTTTGGGACAGGGAACGAGCAGTACTTC. The encoded protein is CASSFGTGNEQYF.

There are a few counts of this clonotype. The chain employs TRBV11-2 and TRBJ2-5, with D perhaps TRBD1 (5 bases). The CDR3 runs 13 residues. Germline values: CDR1 SGHAT, CDR2 FQNNGV. Between the trimmed V and J ends, which lost 3 bases and 5 bases, there was a span of 10 bases. DNA of the CDR3: TGTGCCAGCAGCTTGACAGTTGGGGAGACCCAGTACTTC. It translates to CASSLTVGETQYF.

This clonotype was detected a few times. This CDR3 is CASSPRFSYEQYF. In DNA form, the CDR3 reads TGTGCCAGCAGTCCTCGCTTCTCCTACGAGCAGTACTTC. The chain carries TRBV6-1 and TRBJ2-7; D remains ambiguous. The CDR3 loop spans 13 amino acids. The V end was cut by 5 bases, the J end by 0 bases, with 8 bases between. Germline V gene sequence: CDR1 MNHNS, CDR2 SASEGT.

This sequence joins TRBV4-1 and TRBJ2-7; D unclear. The germline V and J ends were trimmed by 1 base and 1 base, with 8 bases remaining between them. The length of the CDR3 is 14 residues. The V gene's germline CDR1 is MGHRA and CDR2 YSYEKL. This CDR3 reads CASSQADMSYEQYF. The CDR3, as DNA: TGCGCCAGCAGCCAAGCAGACATGTCCTACGAGCAGTACTTC.

The chain joins TRBV15 to TRBJ2-3; 7 bases agree with TRBD2. The V gene's germline CDR1 is LNHNV and CDR2 YYDKDF (reference sequence). CDR3 length: 13 residues. V gave up 8 bases and J gave up 2 bases; unmatched junction bases: 4. The CDR3 DNA is TGTGCCACCTGGGACTACCTCACAGATACGCAGTATTTT. As protein: CATWDYLTDTQYF.

Only a few counts were recorded for this clonotype. This sequence joins TRBV7-9 and TRBJ2-7, with a weak D call TRBD1 (6 bases). V was pared by 1 base and J by 0 bases, with 10 bases between. This CDR3 spans 15 amino acids. Germline V gene lookup returns CDR1 SEHNR and CDR2 FQNEAQ (reference sequence). The CDR3 protein is CASSLGAGASYEQYF. In DNA form, the CDR3 reads TGTGCCAGCAGCTTAGGGGCAGGGGCCTCCTACGAGCAGTACTTC.

The V call is TRBV7-8, the J call TRBJ2-3; the D is unclear. Trimming took 5 bases from V and 7 from J, leaving 19 bases between them. Germline V lookup: CDR1 SGHVS, CDR2 FQNEAQ. CDR3 length equals 15 residues. The DNA of the CDR3 is TGTGCCAGCAGCCGACTGAACTATAACCCACATACGCAGTATTTT. Protein product: CASSRLNYNPHTQYF.

The chain recombines TRBV4-1 with TRBJ2-7, with a weak D call TRBD2 (5 bases). Trimming removed 1 base from V and 7 bases from J, with 14 bases in between. Germline V gene lookup returns CDR1 MGHRA and CDR2 YSYEKL. The CDR3 has 14 amino acids. DNA for the CDR3: TGCGCCAGCAGCCAAGTTCCGGAGGTCTTGGAGCAGTACTTC. Its translation: CASSQVPEVLEQYF.

J is TRBJ1-2 and V is TRBV29-1; D is unresolved. V was cut by 0 bases and J by 1 base, with 9 bases left in between. From germline, CDR1 is SQVTM and CDR2 ANQGSEA. The CDR3 extends over 14 amino acids. CDR3 nucleotides: TGCAGCGTTGAAGATCTAGGTGGTAACTATGGCTACACCTTC. Translated: CSVEDLGGNYGYTF.

This clonotype was seen only a few times. V and J are TRBV12-3 or TRBV12-4 and TRBJ1-5; D call uncertain. CDR3 length equals 13 residues. With 3 bases removed from V and 1 base from J, the gap between germline ends came to 4 bases. For the CDR3, the DNA is TGTGCCAGCAGTTTCGCCAGCAATCAGCCCCAGCATTTT. It is translated as CASSFASNQPQHF.

This clonotype was seen more than once but under ten times. CDR3 residues: CASSEADSTNQPQHF. Written as DNA, the CDR3 is TGCGCCAGCAGCGAGGCGGACAGCACCAATCAGCCCCAGCATTTT. The chain couples TRBV4-1 to TRBJ1-5, with D tentatively TRBD1 (6 bases). Germline V gene lookup returns CDR1 MGHRA and CDR2 YSYEKL. The CDR3 runs to 15 residues. The V and J ends lost 5 bases and 3 bases respectively, with 14 bases between them.

This clonotype has a handful of counts. This chain links TRBV15 with TRBJ2-5; tentative D call: TRBD2 (6 bases). In germline, CDR1 is LNHNV, CDR2 YYDKDF (reference sequence). V gave up 3 bases and J gave up 3 bases, with 17 bases separating them. CDR3 size: 16 residues. The CDR3 nucleotides are TGTGCCACCAGCAGGGGGGGATGGGAAAGTGAAGAGACCCAGTACTTC. The encoded protein is CATSRGGWESEETQYF.

The CDR3 DNA sequence: TGTGCCAGCAGCTTAGACCCAGGGAGCTATGGCTACACCTTC. Its translation is CASSLDPGSYGYTF. The chain employs TRBV7-6 and TRBJ1-2; perhaps TRBD1 as D (5 bases). Germline lookup yields CDR1 SGHVS and CDR2 FNYEAQ. The V end was cut by 1 base, the J end by 4 bases, with 10 bases between. CDR3 size: 14 residues.

This chain joins TRBV7-9 and TRBJ2-1; unclear D gene. This CDR3 region has 12 residues. CDR1 and CDR2 (germline): SEHNR, FQNEAQ (reference sequence). The germline V and J ends were trimmed by 2 bases and 9 bases, with 8 bases remaining between them. The CDR3 is CASSLMVGEQFF. The CDR3, as DNA: TGTGCCAGCAGCTTAATGGTGGGTGAGCAGTTCTTC.

The chain carries TRBV29-1 and TRBJ1-1; D may be TRBD1 (6 bases). There are 12 residues in the CDR3. Germline V gene lookup returns CDR1 SQVTM and CDR2 ANQGSEA. With 8 bases removed from V and 7 bases from J, the gap between germline ends came to 17 bases. DNA of the CDR3: TGCAGCCCCGGGGGGCCGACGGGTGAAGCTTTCTTT. Protein sequence: CSPGGPTGEAFF.

V usage is TRBV5-1 and J usage is TRBJ2-1; D remains unclear. This CDR3 spans 14 amino acids. The germline V gene has CDR1 SGHRS and CDR2 YFSETQ. V dropped 4 bases and J dropped 4 bases, with 12 bases sitting between them. This chain's CDR3 is CASSLHGPYNEQFF. Written as DNA, the CDR3 is TGCGCCAGCAGCCTACACGGTCCTTACAATGAGCAGTTCTTC.

The chain recombines TRBV24-1 with TRBJ2-7; D not certain. CDR1 KGHDR and CDR2 SFDVKD come from the germline V gene. Trimming removed 1 base at V and 3 bases at J, with 0 bases between. This CDR3 contains 11 residues. The DNA for the CDR3 is TGTGCCACCAGTGATTTCTACGAGCAGTACTTC. It is translated as CATSDFYEQYF.

This clonotype occurred many times. The chain carries TRBV12-3 or TRBV12-4 and TRBJ2-7; D is ambiguous. V was clipped by 2 bases and J by 5 bases, with 13 bases between them. The CDR3 is made up of 14 amino acids. For the CDR3, the DNA is TGTGCCAGCAGTTTAATAGGGAACGGAGACGAGCAGTACTTC. Protein: CASSLIGNGDEQYF.

In its sample, this clonotype was seen a few times. The chain employs TRBV4-2 and TRBJ2-1; 11 bases line up with TRBD2. Losses at the gene ends were 4 bases for V and 6 bases for J; bases not matched to a gene: 2. This CDR3 is built from 14 residues. CDR1 and CDR2 (germline): LGHNA, YNFKEQ. CDR3 bases: TGTGCCAGCAGCCTAGCGGGGGGGCCCAATGAGCAGTTCTTC. Protein sequence: CASSLAGGPNEQFF.

The chain couples TRBV9 to TRBJ2-7; D is possibly TRBD2 (6 bases). CDR1 and CDR2 from the germline V gene are SGDLS and YYNGEE. V dropped 0 bases and J dropped 5 bases, with 15 bases sitting between them. The CDR3 length is 15 residues. The CDR3 region is CASSVAVTSLDEQYF. CDR3 sequence (DNA): TGTGCCAGCAGCGTAGCTGTGACTAGTCTCGACGAGCAGTACTTC.

On this clonotype itself: One end of the junction fails to match germline, which may point to a read error. The rearrangement uses TRBV6-1 and TRBJ2-7; tentatively, D is TRBD1 (6 bases). Looked up from germline, CDR1 is MNHNS and CDR2 is SASEGT. The CDR3 covers 13 residues. CDR3 sequence: CASSEDRRYEQYF. CDR3 DNA: TGTGCCAGCAGCGAAGACAGGAGATACGAGCAGTACTTC.

The chain combines TRBV11-2 with TRBJ1-4, with D possibly being TRBD1 (6 bases). Germline lookup yields CDR1 SGHAT and CDR2 FQNNGV. The CDR3 has 16 residues. V was shortened by 6 bases and J by 4 bases, with 18 bases between the two germline ends. CDR3 in amino acids: CASSPIQGLYNEKLFF. The CDR3 DNA reads as TGTGCCAGCAGTCCCATTCAGGGGCTTTATAATGAAAAACTGTTTTTT. Supplemented by reference TRBV11-2 and TRBJ1-4, the full variable domain reads EAGVAQSPRYKIIEKRQSVAFWCNPISGHATLYWYQQILGQGPKLLIQFQNNGVVDDSQLPKDRFSAERLKGVDSTLKIQPAKLEDSAVYLCASSPIQGLYNEKLFFGSGTQLSVL.

In DNA form, the CDR3 reads TGTGCCAGCAGCTTATCCCGGACAGGGGGCTTCTACAATGAGCAGTTCTTC. This gives the protein CASSLSRTGGFYNEQFF. This chain connects TRBV7-2 to TRBJ2-1, with 11 bases fitting TRBD1. The CDR3 totals 17 residues. V lost 2 bases, J lost 3 bases, and 6 bases stayed unmatched. Germline V gene data show CDR1 as SGHTA and CDR2 as FQGNSA.